The 28 T cell receptor beta chains listed next were all sequenced from one sample in a study of cytomegalovirus exposure and HLA in healthy donors. PCR primers comprised 60 Vbeta and 13 Jbeta primers. Only in-frame clones appear in the TCRdb table, and some are missing; sequencing was by immunoSEQ multiplex PCR. The sample gives some 170,000 clones, around 70% of which show up once; approximately 5% is in the top ten. The sample comprised PBMCs. The receptors were sampled from a man aged 18 to 35 in good health and CMV-seropositive.

This chain's CDR3 is CASRGQDGYTF. The CDR3 nucleotides read TGTGCCAGCAGAGGACAGGATGGCTACACCTTC. V is TRBV2 and J is TRBJ1-2, with 7 bases aligning to TRBD1. The CDR3 totals 11 residues. The V gene end was trimmed by 6 bases and the J gene end by 6 bases; junction bases not matched to a gene: 1. CDR1 is SNHLY and CDR2 is FYNNEI in the germline V gene.

The chain has TRBV2 and TRBJ2-4; TRBD2 might be the D (7 bases). Germline lookup yields CDR1 SNHLY and CDR2 FYNNEI. CDR3 length: 14 residues. V was trimmed by 8 bases and J by 10 bases, leaving 21 bases between them. The chain's CDR3 is CASGGGTAGAIQYF. CDR3 sequence (DNA): TGTGCCAGCGGGGGAGGGACTGCGGGGGCAATTCAGTACTTC.

The gene calls are TRBV28 and TRBJ2-3; 10 nucleotides line up with TRBD2. The CDR3 runs 18 residues. V trimming: 3 bases; J trimming: 5 bases; junction bases outside the gene matches: 14. CDR1 is MDHEN, CDR2 SYDVKM, per germline. The CDR3 sequence is CASSFLVSGGGRGDTQYF. The CDR3, as DNA: TGTGCCAGCAGTTTCTTAGTGAGCGGGGGGGGCCGAGGAGATACGCAGTATTTT.

V usage is TRBV6-6 and J usage is TRBJ2-7; 7 bases agree with TRBD1. J was trimmed by 4 bases and V by 5 bases; bases with no gene match: 5. The germline CDR1 and CDR2 sequences are MNHNY and SVGAGI (reference sequence). This CDR3 contains 13 residues. The CDR3 DNA reads TGTGCCAGCAGTCGCGACAGGGATTACGAGCAGTACGTC. This codes for CASSRDRDYEQYV.

This chain uses TRBV7-2 with TRBJ1-6, with 8 bases identical to TRBD1. The CDR3 runs 15 residues. Germline V gene data show CDR1 as SGHTA and CDR2 as FQGNSA. V lost 4 bases to trimming and J lost 5 bases; unmatched junction nucleotides: 4. CDR3 residues: CASSSDRGHNSPLHF. The CDR3, as DNA: TGTGCCAGCAGCTCAGACAGGGGTCATAATTCACCCCTCCACTTT.

This clone has only a few counts. This chain uses TRBV7-6 with TRBJ1-3; the match to TRBD1 covers 11 bases. Per germline, CDR1 SGHVS and CDR2 FNYEAQ. Unmatched junction bases numbered 2, after V lost 3 bases and J lost 4 bases. CDR3 length equals 15 residues. CDR3 region: CASSLDRGPGNTIYF. The CDR3 region has the DNA TGTGCCAGCAGCTTGGACAGGGGGCCCGGAAACACCATATATTTT.

This chain joins TRBV19 and TRBJ2-5; D may be TRBD2 (6 bases). Germline V gene data show CDR1 as LNHDA and CDR2 as SQIVND (reference sequence). Trimming removed 5 bases at V and 4 bases at J, with 14 bases between. CDR3 length equals 14 residues. The CDR3 DNA reads as TGTGCCAGTAGTTCCCCGGGGACTTCAGAGACCCAGTACTTC. Its protein product is CASSSPGTSETQYF.

This sequence joins TRBV14 and TRBJ2-5, with 7 nucleotides matching TRBD1. This CDR3 comprises 15 residues. With 0 bases clipped from V and 6 bases from J, the junction kept 7 bases outside the gene matches. Germline values: CDR1 SGHDN, CDR2 FVKESK. The CDR3 nucleotides are TGTGCCAGCAGCCAAGATTACAGGGGTGGCAAGACCCAGTACTTC. Its protein product is CASSQDYRGGKTQYF.

CDR3: CASSLDGSGNTIYF. In nucleotides, the CDR3 is TGTGCCAGCAGCTTAGACGGTTCCGGAAACACCATATATTTT. This chain joins TRBV13 and TRBJ1-3; D gene uncertain. Deletions cut 1 base from V and 4 bases from J, with 8 bases between. This CDR3 spans 14 amino acids. Germline assignment: CDR1 PRHDT and CDR2 FYEKMQ (reference sequence).

The chain is built from TRBV6-1 and TRBJ2-1, with 14 bases aligning to TRBD2. V lost 4 bases to trimming and J lost 8 bases; unmatched junction nucleotides: 10. From germline, CDR1 is MNHNS and CDR2 SASEGT. The CDR3 is made up of 17 amino acids. The CDR3 nucleotides read TGTGCCAGCAGTGGGGCACCCGGGACTAGCGGGAGTCATGAGCAGTTCTTC. Translated: CASSGAPGTSGSHEQFF.

CDR3 in amino acids: CAWTTPIAVETQYF. The CDR3, as DNA: TGTGCCTGGACAACCCCCATAGCAGTAGAGACCCAGTACTTC. The chain carries TRBV30 and TRBJ2-5; D remains unclear. Trimming took 4 bases from V and 4 from J, leaving 16 bases between them. The CDR3 is 14 amino acids. CDR1 and CDR2 (germline): GTSNPN, SVGIG (reference sequence).

The chain combines TRBV14 with TRBJ2-3; the match to TRBD1 covers 7 bases. With V trimmed by 4 bases and J by 0 bases, 7 bases remained unmatched. The CDR3 runs to 16 residues. Germline lookup yields CDR1 SGHDN and CDR2 FVKESK. The CDR3 protein is CASSLRQGLSTDTQYF. The CDR3 bases are TGTGCCAGCAGCCTTAGACAGGGCCTCAGCACAGATACGCAGTATTTT.

The J gene is TRBJ2-2, the V gene TRBV6-5; D is unresolved. Germline V CDR1 and CDR2: MNHEY, SVGAGI. V lost 8 bases to trimming and J lost 9 bases, with 13 bases between them. The CDR3 runs 12 residues. The DNA for the CDR3 is TGTGCCAGCTCCCCTTCGAGCAGGGAGCTGTTTTTT. It translates to CASSPSSRELFF.

The chain recombines TRBV20-1 with TRBJ2-5; D is perhaps TRBD1 (5 bases). V was pared by 4 bases and J by 7 bases, with 10 bases between. Per the germline V gene, CDR1 is DFQATT and CDR2 is SNEGSKA (reference sequence). There are 11 residues in the CDR3. The chain's CDR3 is CSAIFRGTQYF. CDR3 bases: TGCAGTGCTATTTTTAGGGGGACCCAGTACTTC.

V is TRBV11-2 and J is TRBJ1-1, with D hard to call. CDR3 length: 13 amino acids. Trimming took off 5 bases at V and 5 bases at J, with 12 bases between the two ends. Germline V gives CDR1 SGHAT, CDR2 FQNNGV. CDR3 loop: CASSPTTETEAFF. The CDR3 DNA sequence: TGTGCCAGCAGCCCCACAACAGAGACTGAAGCTTTCTTT.

J is TRBJ2-7 and V is TRBV30; a possible D gene is TRBD2 (6 bases). The germline V gene encodes CDR1 GTSNPN and CDR2 SVGIG (reference sequence). V was clipped by 3 bases and J by 6 bases, with 21 bases between them. This CDR3 is built from 15 residues. The CDR3 here is CAWSQGAPGVGEQYV. CDR3 nucleotide sequence: TGTGCCTGGAGCCAAGGGGCTCCGGGGGTGGGCGAGCAGTACGTC.

The chain uses TRBV5-1 and TRBJ2-5; weak D call: TRBD2 (6 bases). This CDR3 has 15 amino acids. V shed 0 bases and J shed 5 bases, with 14 bases lying between them. Germline V gene sequence: CDR1 SGHRS, CDR2 YFSETQ. The CDR3 region has the DNA TGCGCCAGCAGCTTGGACGGGGGAGCACGGGAGACCCAGTACTTC. It yields the protein CASSLDGGARETQYF. The full variable domain, in which reference TRBV5-1 and TRBJ2-5 provide the parts outside the CDR3, is KAGVTQTPRYLIKTRGQQVTLSCSPISGHRSVSWYQQTPGQGLQFLFEYFSETQRNKGNFPGRFSGRQFSNSRSEMNVSTLELGDSALYLCASSLDGGARETQYFGPGTRLLVL.

J is TRBJ1-3 and V is TRBV6-5; the D is unclear. V shed 2 bases and J shed 4 bases, with 12 bases lying between them. The CDR3 covers 15 residues. Germline CDR1 and CDR2: MNHEY and SVGAGI. CDR3 nucleotide sequence: TGTGCCAGCAGTTACCTCCCCGGGTGGGGAAACACCATATATTTT. This codes for CASSYLPGWGNTIYF.

The gene calls are TRBV30 and TRBJ2-5; 8 nucleotides line up with TRBD1. The V gene end was trimmed by 2 bases and the J gene end by 9 bases; junction bases not matched to a gene: 11. This CDR3 contains 14 residues. Germline CDR1 and CDR2: GTSNPN and SVGIG (reference sequence). The CDR3 region is CAWSSDRADLAQYF. CDR3 nucleotide sequence: TGTGCCTGGAGTTCGGACAGGGCGGATTTAGCCCAGTACTTC.

CDR3: CASSPLKGDHGYTF. CDR3 DNA sequence: TGTGCCAGCAGTCCCCTGAAGGGGGATCATGGCTACACCTTC. The rearrangement uses TRBV27 and TRBJ1-2; D is possibly TRBD1 (6 bases). The CDR3 totals 14 residues. Germline V gene lookup returns CDR1 MNHEY and CDR2 SMNVEV (reference sequence). V was shortened by 5 bases and J by 6 bases, with 16 bases between the two germline ends.

CDR3 in DNA: TGTGCCAGCAGCCTCGGGGGAGACTCCTACAATGAGCAGTTCTTC. Amino acids: CASSLGGDSYNEQFF. This chain uses TRBV7-8 with TRBJ2-1; the D gene is possibly TRBD2 (6 bases). Trimming took off 5 bases at V and 0 bases at J, with 11 bases between the two ends. This CDR3 has 15 residues. Germline-derived CDR1 and CDR2 are SGHVS and FQNEAQ.

The rearrangement joins TRBV7-9 to TRBJ2-2; weak D call: TRBD2 (6 bases). Germline CDR1 is SEHNR and CDR2 is FQNEAQ (reference sequence). The V end was cut by 5 bases, the J end by 2 bases, with 12 bases between. The length of the CDR3 is 15 residues. CDR3 sequence (DNA): TGTGCCAGCAGCAACCGGGGGTTCAACACCGGGGAGCTGTTTTTT. This sequence encodes CASSNRGFNTGELFF.

The CDR3 spells CASSLTGNEQFF. CDR3 DNA sequence: TGTGCCAGCAGTCTGACAGGGAACGAGCAGTTCTTC. J is TRBJ2-1 and V is TRBV27, with 7 bases identical to TRBD1. CDR1 MNHEY and CDR2 SMNVEV come from the germline V gene (reference sequence). The CDR3 is made up of 12 amino acids. The V and J ends lost 5 bases and 10 bases, in that order; junction bases with no gene match: 5.

V is TRBV6-1 and J is TRBJ2-7; 11 nucleotides agree with TRBD1. This CDR3 has 16 amino acids. The J segment lost 4 bases and the V segment lost 4 bases, leaving 9 bases of the junction unmatched. The germline gives CDR1 MNHNS, CDR2 SASEGT. CDR3 sequence reads: CASSGRDRGFQYEQYV. The CDR3 DNA reads as TGTGCCAGCAGTGGTCGGGACAGGGGGTTTCAGTACGAGCAGTACGTC.

The genes are TRBV30 and TRBJ1-3, with 10 nucleotides matching TRBD1. CDR3 length equals 15 residues. Trimming took 3 bases from V and 2 from J; bases not matched to a gene: 4. Germline assignment: CDR1 GTSNPN and CDR2 SVGIG (reference sequence). The CDR3 here is CAWSGGTGAGNTIYF. In DNA, the CDR3 is TGTGCCTGGAGCGGAGGGACAGGGGCTGGAAACACCATATATTTT.

The chain carries TRBV10-2 and TRBJ2-1; D unclear. Germline loops: CDR1 WSHSY, CDR2 SAAADI. Trimming removed 6 bases at V and 8 bases at J, with 20 bases between. The CDR3 has 15 amino acids. CDR3 DNA: TGCGCCAGCAGGTTAAACCCCTATAATCCCGATGAGCAGTTCTTC. It translates to CASRLNPYNPDEQFF.

The chain joins TRBV23-1 to TRBJ1-1; 8 bases line up with TRBD1. TRBV23-1 is marked as an open reading frame, function uncertain. The CDR3 is made up of 14 amino acids. Trimming cost V 10 bases and J 4 bases; bases outside gene matches: 11. The CDR3 coding sequence is TGCGCCACCTACCGCCTGGACAGGGTCACTGAAGCTTTCTTT. Protein sequence: CATYRLDRVTEAFF.

The chain couples TRBV11-2 to TRBJ1-1; no firm D call. The ends were cut back, 5 bases at V and 7 bases at J, with 14 bases in the middle. The germline V gene encodes CDR1 SGHAT and CDR2 FQNNGV. The CDR3 extends over 13 amino acids. The chain's CDR3 is CASSLRGALEAFF. As DNA, the CDR3 is TGTGCCAGCAGCCTCCGGGGTGCCCTTGAAGCTTTCTTT.